This is a list of T cell receptor beta chains from one sample in a study of Ad26.COV2.S vaccination and SARS-CoV-2 variants. Measured with immunoSEQ multiplex PCR; TCRdb has only the in-frame clones, and not every one. The table has around 420,000 clones, 85% to 90% seen once. Material: peripheral blood, obtained in a trial of Ad26.COV2.S vaccine versus placebo. The receptors shown here come from a person between 18 and 65 years old who received the Ad26.COV2.S COVID-19 vaccine or a placebo. The CDR3 runs from the conserved cysteine through the conserved F or W. A D gene is named only where the DNA matches it firmly. Some rows have no size entry. The others give once, few or many, or a class for an expanded clone.

j_call clone_size v_call d_call cdr3_nt cdr3_aa
TRBJ1-5 few TRBV19 . TGTGCCAGTAGTATAGGGTCAGGGTATCAGCCCCAGCATTTT CASSIGSGYQPQHF
TRBJ2-2 . TRBV9 . TGTGCCAGCAGCGTAGGCTGGGGGCTTGACACCGGGGAGCTGTTTTTT CASSVGWGLDTGELFF
TRBJ2-6 few TRBV6-2/TRBV6-3 . TGTGCCAGCAGTTTTAGGGCCTCTGGGGCCAACGTCCTGACTTTC CASSFRASGANVLTF
TRBJ1-6 . TRBV9 . TGTGCCAGCAGCGTATCCAGTTATAATTCACCCCTCCACTTT CASSVSSYNSPLHF
TRBJ2-3 . TRBV5-4 . TGTGCCAGCAGCTTGGGTCCGGGGGCCCCAGATACGCAGTATTTT CASSLGPGAPDTQYF
TRBJ2-1 . TRBV7-9 TRBD2 TGTGCCAGCAGCTTACGAGTTCCTAGCGGGGGCCCAAAACCCAATGAGCAGTTCTTC CASSLRVPSGGPKPNEQFF
TRBJ2-7 . TRBV18 . TGTGCCAGCTCACCAGGGGGACACAACTACGAGCAGTACTTC CASSPGGHNYEQYF
TRBJ1-5 . TRBV19 . TGTGCCAGTAGTGTGGGCGGGAACAATCAGCCCCAGCATTTT CASSVGGNNQPQHF
TRBJ1-3 . TRBV19 TRBD1 TGTGCCAGTAGTGTGACAGGGCTATTCTCTGGAAACACCATATATTTT CASSVTGLFSGNTIYF
TRBJ1-2 once TRBV18 . TGTGCCAGCTCACCACCAACAGGAGGAGTCTTCTATGGCTACACCTTC CASSPPTGGVFYGYTF
TRBJ2-2 . TRBV10-3 . TGTGCCATCAGTGAGGGGGGCAGAACGGGGACCGGGGAGCTGTTTTTT CAISEGGRTGTGELFF
TRBJ2-5 . TRBV19 TRBD1 TGTGCCAGTAGTATTAACAGGGGAGAGACCCAGTACTTC CASSINRGETQYF
TRBJ1-4 . TRBV5-1 . TGCGCCAGCAGTTTGGACGGTAATGAAAAACTGTTTTTT CASSLDGNEKLFF
TRBJ1-6 few TRBV30 TRBD1 TGTGCCTGGAGGAGACCGGGACAGGGAAGGACACCCCTCCACTTT CAWRRPGQGRTPLHF
TRBJ2-7 . TRBV7-2 . TGTGCCAGCAGCGCAGGGAGGCAGCTAGCCTACGAGCAGTACTTC CASSAGRQLAYEQYF
TRBJ2-5 . TRBV6-5 . TGTGCCAGCAGTTACTCTCCGGGGCAAGAGACCCAGTACTTC CASSYSPGQETQYF
TRBJ2-7 . TRBV5-5 . TGTGCCAGCAGCTTGGGGGGCGGGAACCCCTACGAGCAGTACTTC CASSLGGGNPYEQYF
TRBJ1-2 . TRBV7-3 TRBD1 TGTGCCAGCAGCTCGACAGGGGTGGATGGCTACACCTTC CASSSTGVDGYTF
TRBJ1-2 once TRBV2 . TGTGCCAGCAGTGCTGGCAGAACCTGGGCTCTATATGGCTACACCTTC CASSAGRTWALYGYTF
TRBJ2-5 . TRBV14 . TGTGCCAGCAGCCAGGATACAGGGCTCCAAGAGACCCAGTACTTC CASSQDTGLQETQYF
TRBJ2-7 . TRBV7-9 TRBD2 TGTGCCAGCAGCCGACCGGGACTAGCGATCTACGAGCAGTACTTC CASSRPGLAIYEQYF
TRBJ1-2 . TRBV10-3 TRBD1 TGTGCCATCAGCCGGACAGGGGGTGATTATTATGGCTACACCTTC CAISRTGGDYYGYTF
TRBJ1-2 . TRBV3-1/TRBV3-2 . TGTGCCAGCAGCCAAATCCAGGGGTATGGCTACACCTTC CASSQIQGYGYTF
TRBJ2-1 . TRBV4-3 . TGCGCCAGCAGCCAAGGGCTCAGCTACAATGAGCAGTTCTTC CASSQGLSYNEQFF
TRBJ2-5 . TRBV15 TRBD2 TGTGCCACCAGCAGTCCAGGCGGGGGGGCACTGCTGAGCCAAGAGACCCAGTACTTC CATSSPGGGALLSQETQYF
TRBJ1-3 . TRBV6-5 TRBD1 TGTGCCAGCAGTCTCACAGGGGTTGGAAACACCATATATTTT CASSLTGVGNTIYF
TRBJ1-4 . TRBV7-9 TRBD1 TGTGCCAGCAGCTTAGCCGGGACAGGGGGCCATGAAAAACTGTTTTTT CASSLAGTGGHEKLFF
TRBJ2-7 . TRBV4-3 . TGCGCCAGCAGCCAAGAGGGGGTGATGGGACACCAGCCCTACGAGCAGTACTTC CASSQEGVMGHQPYEQYF
TRBJ2-2 . TRBV6-5 . TGTGCCAGCAAAAGACCGCTTGCGGACACCGGGGAGCTGTTTTTT CASKRPLADTGELFF
TRBJ2-6 . TRBV24-1 TRBD1 TGTGCCACCAGTGATTTTCATACAGGGGATCGCTCTGGGGCCAACGTCCTGACTTTC CATSDFHTGDRSGANVLTF
TRBJ2-1 once TRBV7-9 TRBD2 TGTGCCAGCAGCCACTCAGAGCTAGCGGGGGGGGCTGAGCAGTTCTTC CASSHSELAGGAEQFF
TRBJ1-3 . TRBV19 . TGTGCCACCCTGACTGATAATGGAAACACCATATATTTT CATLTDNGNTIYF
TRBJ2-7 once TRBV4-1 . TGCGCCAGCAGCCAAGTGGCCAGATCCTACGAGCAGTACTTC CASSQVARSYEQYF
TRBJ1-2 . TRBV19 . TGTGCCAGTAGTCCCGGAGGTTATGGCTACACCTTC CASSPGGYGYTF
TRBJ2-1 many TRBV28 . TGTGCCAGCAGTACTCCCGGGGGATCCAATGAGCAGTTCTTC CASSTPGGSNEQFF
TRBJ2-2 . TRBV13 . TGTGCCAGCAGCCTCGGGGGGAACACCGGGGAGCTGTTTTTT CASSLGGNTGELFF
TRBJ2-1 . TRBV10-2 . TGCGCCAGCAGTGAGCCGGGGCCACTCAATGAGCAGTTCTTC CASSEPGPLNEQFF
TRBJ2-6 . TRBV5-8 TRBD1 TGTGCCAGCAGCGGACAGGGGGCTGACGGGGCCAACGTCCTGACTTTC CASSGQGADGANVLTF
TRBJ2-7 . TRBV30 . TGTGCCTGGAGCCAGACCTCGGAGGAGCAGTACTTC CAWSQTSEEQYF
TRBJ1-2 . TRBV4-3 TRBD1 TGCGCCAGCAGCCCGAGACAGGGCGATGGCTACACCTTC CASSPRQGDGYTF
TRBJ2-6 . TRBV4-1 . TGCGCCAGCAGTTTCGGTGCGACCGGAGATGGGGCCAACGTCCTGACTTTC CASSFGATGDGANVLTF
TRBJ2-3 . TRBV5-1 . TGCGCCAGCAGCTTGGAGGGGGTACGCACAGATACGCAGTATTTT CASSLEGVRTDTQYF
TRBJ1-5 . TRBV10-3 . TGTGCCCCCAAAGGGGGTTGGAATCAGCCCCAGCATTTT CAPKGGWNQPQHF
TRBJ2-7 . TRBV4-1 . TGCGCCAGCAGCCAAGACGCAGGTAGAGACGAGCAGTACTTC CASSQDAGRDEQYF
TRBJ1-5 . TRBV27 . TGTGCCAGCAGTTTCTTCGGTGAATATAGCAATCAGCCCCAGCATTTT CASSFFGEYSNQPQHF
TRBJ2-1 once TRBV10-3 . TGTGCCATCACCGAGGGAAAGCAGGGCCACTACAATGAGCAGTTCTTC CAITEGKQGHYNEQFF
TRBJ2-3 . TRBV19 TRBD2 TGTGCCAGTAGGCTTAGCGGGGGAGTAGATACGCAGTATTTT CASRLSGGVDTQYF
TRBJ1-5 . TRBV6-5 . TGTGCCAGCAGTTGGGCTCAGAGCAATCAGCCCCAGCATTTT CASSWAQSNQPQHF
TRBJ2-1 . TRBV20-1 . TGCAGTGCCAGAGGGGATGGGGAGCAGTTCTTC CSARGDGEQFF
TRBJ1-1 . TRBV5-1 . TGCGCCAGCAGCGCGGGGTCCTTAAGCACTGAAGCTTTCTTT CASSAGSLSTEAFF
TRBJ1-2 . TRBV6-2/TRBV6-3 TRBD1 TGTGCCAGCAGTCCCCCAACAGGGGCCGGCTATGGCTACACCTTC CASSPPTGAGYGYTF
TRBJ1-3 . TRBV7-8 . TGTGCCAGCATCCGGGACAACTCTGGAAACACCATATATTTT CASIRDNSGNTIYF
TRBJ2-3 . TRBV4-2 . TGTGCCAGCAGCCAGGACTGGGGAAGCACAGATACGCAGTATTTT CASSQDWGSTDTQYF
TRBJ1-4 . TRBV3-1/TRBV3-2 . TGTGCCAGCAGCGGGACCATGGCAACTAATGAAAAACTGTTTTTT CASSGTMATNEKLFF
TRBJ2-5 . TRBV5-5 . TGTGCCAGCAGCTTATCTCGACAGTCGTACCAAGAGACCCAGTACTTC CASSLSRQSYQETQYF
TRBJ1-3 . TRBV30 . TGTGCCTGGAGTGTAGGGGGGTCTGGAAACACCATATATTTT CAWSVGGSGNTIYF
TRBJ1-3 . TRBV27 . TGTGCCAGCAGTTCTGGGGACGGCTCTGGAAACACCATATATTTT CASSSGDGSGNTIYF
TRBJ2-7 once TRBV3-1/TRBV3-2 TRBD1 TGTGCCAGCAGCCCCGGGACAGGGCGATACTACGAGCAGTACTTC CASSPGTGRYYEQYF
TRBJ1-2 once TRBV29-1 . TGCAGCGTTGAAGATTGGGACAACCCTAACTATGGCTACACCTTC CSVEDWDNPNYGYTF